In this sample, the clone carrying this TCR beta chain turned up a few times. This entry is derived from a study of beta chain features in type 1 diabetes. Background on the study: All samples combined gave 107,917,701 sorted cells for examination.

V was pared by 2 bases and J by 1 base, with 5 bases between. The CDR3 spans 13 residues. Germline V gives CDR1 SGHAT, CDR2 FQNNGV. Over 95% purity was reached by all sorted populations. The whole isolated RNA underwent reverse transcription, so sequencing captured expressed TCRB transcripts. Assay: immunoSEQ multiplex PCR; the TCRdb copy retains only in-frame clones and omits some. Of 120,000 to 150,000 clones listed, about a tenth were seen once; the top ten hold 0.5% to 0.65%. The sequence was obtained from a middle-aged woman in good health. The sample was central memory CD4+ T cells from blood. V and J are TRBV11-2 and TRBJ1-1; D remains unclear. The CDR3 loop reads CASSLTRNTEAFF. As DNA, the CDR3 is TGTGCCAGCAGCTTAACTCGGAACACTGAAGCTTTCTTT.